This TCR beta chain is from a study of shared clonotypes between healthy human individuals. Study-wide results and limits: Between a few donors, naive CD4 clonotypes were shared at a level of around 5.1%. Generally, estimated richness proved larger in naive subsets than it did in memory subsets. Some clonotypes were shared by all four sorted-subset donors, while others were not shared. The non-shared ones had lower generation probabilities than the shared ones. Clonotype sharing among donors was expected to depend on sequencing depth.

The repertoire was sequenced with immunoSEQ multiplex PCR; TCRdb's copy has only in-frame clones and lacks some. Of 2 million to 2.5 million clones in the sample, about 95% were seen once. Trimming stripped 4 bases from V and 6 bases from J, with 15 bases between. This CDR3 comprises 14 residues. Germline assignment: CDR1 SGHRS and CDR2 YFSETQ. This clone has only one observation. Its specificity is unknown. The naive CD8 fraction comprised CD45RO-negative cells positively selected for CCR7 and excluded terminally differentiated effector memory CD45RA+ cells. Sequenced: naive CD8+ T cells sorted from blood. The chain employs TRBV5-1 and TRBJ2-3; D uncertain. The clonotype was recovered from a man in his late teens or twenties in good health. In DNA form, the CDR3 reads TGCGCCAGCAGCACGACCCGTCAATACGATACGCAGTATTTT. Protein product: CASSTTRQYDTQYF. The variable domain in full, with the rest retrieved from reference TRBV5-1 and TRBJ2-3, is KAGVTQTPRYLIKTRGQQVTLSCSPISGHRSVSWYQQTPGQGLQFLFEYFSETQRNKGNFPGRFSGRQFSNSRSEMNVSTLELGDSALYLCASSTTRQYDTQYFGPGTRLTVL.